This T cell receptor (beta chain) emerged from a study of CD8+ T cells in alopecia areata. Study-level findings and limits: Unlike in mice, where it was clearer, TCR sharing across patients was less clear, possibly HLA-related.

cDNA reverse transcribed from extracted RNA served as the sequencing template. Sequencing was performed with immunoSEQ multiplex PCR; in TCRdb, only in-frame clones are kept and a portion is missing. The table has 90,000 to 130,000 clones, around 55% seen once. This clone was counted between two and nine times. Its antigen is not known. Sorting from PBMCs produced CD4+ and CD8+ T cells. The clonotype comes from a human donor in good health. Input material: CD8+ T cells sorted from blood.

The chain's CDR3 is CASSGLETAGELFF. In DNA form, the CDR3 reads TGTGCCAGCAGTGGACTCGAGACCGCGGGGGAGCTGTTTTTT. The chain recombines TRBV2 with TRBJ2-2, with D hard to call. CDR3 size: 14 residues. Trimming left V 4 bases short and J 8 bases short, with 14 bases between. CDR1 and CDR2 (germline): SNHLY, FYNNEI.